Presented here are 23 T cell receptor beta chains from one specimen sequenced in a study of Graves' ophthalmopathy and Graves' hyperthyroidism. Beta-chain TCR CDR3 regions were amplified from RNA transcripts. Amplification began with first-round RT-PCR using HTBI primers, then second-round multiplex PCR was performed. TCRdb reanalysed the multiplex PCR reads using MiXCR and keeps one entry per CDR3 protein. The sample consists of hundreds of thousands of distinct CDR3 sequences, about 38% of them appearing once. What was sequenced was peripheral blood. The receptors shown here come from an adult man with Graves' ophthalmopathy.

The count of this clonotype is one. The DNA for the CDR3 is TGTGCCACCAGTGCGGGACAGGGAACCTACGAGCAGTACTTC. Protein product: CATSAGQGTYEQYF. The V gene is TRBV24-1, the J gene TRBJ2-7, with 9 bases matching TRBD1. Germline-derived CDR1 and CDR2 are KGHDR and SFDVKD. V gave up 5 bases and J gave up 2 bases; unmatched junction bases: 3. The CDR3 spans 14 residues.

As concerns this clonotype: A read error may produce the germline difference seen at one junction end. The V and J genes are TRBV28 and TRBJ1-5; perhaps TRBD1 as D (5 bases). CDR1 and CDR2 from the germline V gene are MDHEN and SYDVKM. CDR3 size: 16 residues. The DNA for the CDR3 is TGTGCCAGCAGCTTATGGGACCCGACTAGCAATCAGCCCCAGCATTTT. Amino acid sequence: CASSLWDPTSNQPQHF. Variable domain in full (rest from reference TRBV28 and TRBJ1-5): DVKVTQSSRYLVKRTGEKVFLECVQDMDHENMFWYRQDPGLGLRLIYFSYDVKMKEKGDIPEGYSVSREKKERFSLILESASTNQTSMYLCASSLWDPTSNQPQHFGDGTRLSIL.

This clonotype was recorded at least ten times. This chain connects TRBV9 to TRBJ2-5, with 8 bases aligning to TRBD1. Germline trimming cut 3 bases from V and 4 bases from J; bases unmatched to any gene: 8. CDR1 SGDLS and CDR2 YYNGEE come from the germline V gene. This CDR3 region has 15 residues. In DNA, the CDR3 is TGTGCCAGCAGCGCCAGGACAGGGTGGGGAGAGACCCAGTACTTC. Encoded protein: CASSARTGWGETQYF.

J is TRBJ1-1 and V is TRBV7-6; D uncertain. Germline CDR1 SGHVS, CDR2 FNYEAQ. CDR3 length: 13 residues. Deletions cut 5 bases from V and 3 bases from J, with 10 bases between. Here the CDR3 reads CASSLIGDTEAFF. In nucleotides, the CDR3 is TGTGCCAGCAGCCTTATTGGGGACACTGAAGCTTTCTTT.

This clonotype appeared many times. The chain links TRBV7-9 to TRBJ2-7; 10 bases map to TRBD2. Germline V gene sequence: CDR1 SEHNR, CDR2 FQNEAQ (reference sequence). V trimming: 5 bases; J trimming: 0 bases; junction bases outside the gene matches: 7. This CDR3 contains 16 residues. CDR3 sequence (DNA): TGTGCCAGCAGCCAAATCCCTAGCGGGAGCTCCTACGAGCAGTACTTC. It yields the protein CASSQIPSGSSYEQYF.

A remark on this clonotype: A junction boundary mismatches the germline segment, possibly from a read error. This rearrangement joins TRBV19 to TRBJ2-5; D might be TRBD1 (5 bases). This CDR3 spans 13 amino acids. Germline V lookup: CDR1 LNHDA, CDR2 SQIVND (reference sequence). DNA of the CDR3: TGTGCCAGTAGTATAGACAGGGAAGATACCCAGTACTTC. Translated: CASSIDREDTQYF.

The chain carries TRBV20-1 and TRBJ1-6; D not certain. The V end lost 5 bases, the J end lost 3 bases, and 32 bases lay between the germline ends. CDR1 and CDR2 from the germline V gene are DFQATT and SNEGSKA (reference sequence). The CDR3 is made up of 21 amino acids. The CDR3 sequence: CSALDFRSSYNEQFYNSPLHF. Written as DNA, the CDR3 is TGCAGTGCTCTGGACTTCCGAAGCTCCTACAATGAGCAGTTCTATAATTCACCCCTCCACTTT.

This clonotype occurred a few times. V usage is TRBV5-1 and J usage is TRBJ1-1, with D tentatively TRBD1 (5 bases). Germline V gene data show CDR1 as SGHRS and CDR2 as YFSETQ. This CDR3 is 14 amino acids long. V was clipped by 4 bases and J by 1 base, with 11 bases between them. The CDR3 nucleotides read TGCGCCAGCAGCCCGGGGGACGGGAACACTGAAGCTTTCTTT. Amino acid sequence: CASSPGDGNTEAFF.

Written as DNA, the CDR3 is TGTGCCAGCAGTTCCCGGGGGCTAGCGCCAAGCTCCTACAATGAGCAGTTCTTC. Protein product: CASSSRGLAPSSYNEQFF. The rearrangement links TRBV7-8 to TRBJ2-1, with D perhaps assigned TRBD1 or TRBD2 (6 bases each). The CDR3 runs 18 residues. The ends were cut back, 6 bases at V and 0 bases at J, with 21 bases in the middle. Looked up from germline, CDR1 is SGHVS and CDR2 is FQNEAQ.

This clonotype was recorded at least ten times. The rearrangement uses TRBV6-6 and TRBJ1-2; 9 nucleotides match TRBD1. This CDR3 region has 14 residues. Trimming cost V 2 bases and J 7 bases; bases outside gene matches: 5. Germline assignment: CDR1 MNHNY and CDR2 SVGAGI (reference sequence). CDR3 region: CASSYPQGAGGYTF. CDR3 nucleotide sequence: TGTGCCAGCAGTTACCCACAGGGGGCAGGTGGCTACACCTTC.

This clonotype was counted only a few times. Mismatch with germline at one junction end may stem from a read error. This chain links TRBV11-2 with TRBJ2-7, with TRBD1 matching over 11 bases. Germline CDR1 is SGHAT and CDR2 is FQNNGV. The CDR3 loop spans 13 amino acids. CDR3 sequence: CASSLKTDRGQNF. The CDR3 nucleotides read TGTGCCAGCAGCTTGAAAACGGACAGGGGGCAGAACTTC.

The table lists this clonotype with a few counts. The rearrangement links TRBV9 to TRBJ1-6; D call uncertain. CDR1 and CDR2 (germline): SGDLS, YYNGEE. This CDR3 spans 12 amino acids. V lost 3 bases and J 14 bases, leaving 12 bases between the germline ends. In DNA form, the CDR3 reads TGTGCCAGCAGCGGTATGGGGAAGTCCCTCCACTTT. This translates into CASSGMGKSLHF.

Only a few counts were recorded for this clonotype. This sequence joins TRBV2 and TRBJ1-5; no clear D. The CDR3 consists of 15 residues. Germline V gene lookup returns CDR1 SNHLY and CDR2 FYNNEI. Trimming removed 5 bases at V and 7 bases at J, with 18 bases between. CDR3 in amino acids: CASSSNTADGQPQHF. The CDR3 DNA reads TGTGCCAGCAGTTCAAACACGGCGGATGGGCAGCCCCAGCATTTT.

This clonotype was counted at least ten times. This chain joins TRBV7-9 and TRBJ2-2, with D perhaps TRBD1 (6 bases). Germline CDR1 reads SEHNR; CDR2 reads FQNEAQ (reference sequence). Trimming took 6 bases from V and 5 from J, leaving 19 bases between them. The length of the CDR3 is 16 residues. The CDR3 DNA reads TGTGCCAGCAGATTGGGGGCCTTAGGTCGGACCGGGGAGCTGTTTTTT. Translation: CASRLGALGRTGELFF.

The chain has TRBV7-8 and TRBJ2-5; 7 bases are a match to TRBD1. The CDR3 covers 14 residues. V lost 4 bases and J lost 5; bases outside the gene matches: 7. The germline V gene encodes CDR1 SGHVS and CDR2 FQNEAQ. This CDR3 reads CASSSDREYETQYF. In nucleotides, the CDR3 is TGTGCCAGCAGCTCCGACAGGGAGTACGAGACCCAGTACTTC.

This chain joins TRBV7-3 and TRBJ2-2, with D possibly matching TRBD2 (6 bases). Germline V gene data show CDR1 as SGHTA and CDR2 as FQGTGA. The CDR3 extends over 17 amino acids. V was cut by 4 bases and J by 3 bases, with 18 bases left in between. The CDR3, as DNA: TGTGCCAGCAGCTCCAGCGGGCAGGGCGAGGACACCGGGGAGCTGTTTTTT. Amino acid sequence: CASSSSGQGEDTGELFF.

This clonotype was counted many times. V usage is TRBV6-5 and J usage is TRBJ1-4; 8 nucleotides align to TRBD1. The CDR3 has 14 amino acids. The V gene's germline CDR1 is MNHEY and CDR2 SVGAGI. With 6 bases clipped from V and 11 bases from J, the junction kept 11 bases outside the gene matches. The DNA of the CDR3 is TGTGCCAGCAGCCTCGGACAGGGTCGGGATAAACTGTTTTTT. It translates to CASSLGQGRDKLFF.

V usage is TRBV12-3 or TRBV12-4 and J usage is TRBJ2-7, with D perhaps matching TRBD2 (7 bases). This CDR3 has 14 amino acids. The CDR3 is CASGIGRGAGEQYF. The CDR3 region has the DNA TGTGCTAGTGGTATAGGACGGGGGGCAGGCGAGCAGTACTTC.

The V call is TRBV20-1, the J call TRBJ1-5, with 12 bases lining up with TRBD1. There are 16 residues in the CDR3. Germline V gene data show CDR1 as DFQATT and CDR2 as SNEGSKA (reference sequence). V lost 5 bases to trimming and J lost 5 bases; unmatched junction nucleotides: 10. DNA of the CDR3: TGCAGTGCTCATGCCGGGACAGGGGGCGTAGATCAGCCCCAGCATTTT. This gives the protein CSAHAGTGGVDQPQHF.

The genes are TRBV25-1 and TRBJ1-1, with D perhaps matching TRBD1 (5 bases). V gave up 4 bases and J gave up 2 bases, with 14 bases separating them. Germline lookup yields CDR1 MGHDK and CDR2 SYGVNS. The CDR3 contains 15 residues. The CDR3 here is CASSARDGLNTEAFF. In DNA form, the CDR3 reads TGTGCCAGCAGTGCCCGGGACGGACTAAACACTGAAGCTTTCTTT.

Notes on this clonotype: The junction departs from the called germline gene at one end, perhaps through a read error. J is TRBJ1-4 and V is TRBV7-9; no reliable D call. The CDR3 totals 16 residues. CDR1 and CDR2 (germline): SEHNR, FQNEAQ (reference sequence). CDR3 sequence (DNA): TGTGCCAGCAGCAGGGAAGGAGGGTACAATAATGAAAAACTGCTTTTT. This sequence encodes CASSREGGYNNEKLLF.

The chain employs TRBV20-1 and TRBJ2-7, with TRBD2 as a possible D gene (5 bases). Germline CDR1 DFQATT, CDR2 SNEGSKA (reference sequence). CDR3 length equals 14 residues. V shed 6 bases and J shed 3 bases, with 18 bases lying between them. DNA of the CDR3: TGCAGTGCCGATCGTCCGGGGAGTTACTACGAGCAGTACTTC. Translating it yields CSADRPGSYYEQYF.

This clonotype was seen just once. The CDR3 DNA reads TGTGCCAGCAGTGGCATCCGTACAGTGAACACTGAAGCTTTCTTT. Translation: CASSGIRTVNTEAFF. This chain joins TRBV25-1 and TRBJ1-1; no firm D call. Germline lookup yields CDR1 MGHDK and CDR2 SYGVNS. V was shortened by 4 bases and J by 0 bases, with 12 bases between the two germline ends. CDR3 length: 15 amino acids.